This entry concerns a single TCR beta chain. Antigen specificity is unknown. Amplified regions were TCR beta CDR3 sequences from RNA transcripts. During a first-round RT-PCR of the TCR CDR3, the HTBI primer set was used. TCRdb reprocessed the multiplex PCR reads via MiXCR and lists one record per CDR3 protein. The table lists roughly 510,000 distinct CDR3 sequences, about 20% of them singletons. This sample is part of a study of T cells in Graves' hyperthyroidism and ophthalmopathy. In the study overall: At initial diagnosis, before any treatment had begun, peripheral blood was obtained. General observations from the study: Ophthalmopathy was distinguished from stable hyperthyroidism by 13 V-J signatures.

This CDR3 is 16 amino acids long. The germline CDR1 and CDR2 sequences are SNHLY and FYNNEI. With V trimmed by 9 bases and J by 2 bases, 11 bases remained unmatched. Together with thyroid ultrasound, orbital computed tomography, serum thyroxine and TRAb, clinical symptoms were used for diagnoses. The PBMCs had their origin in 10 ml of fresh peripheral blood. This chain joins TRBV2 and TRBJ1-5, with 9 bases aligning to TRBD1. The specimen was blood. This clonotype was obtained from a young man with Graves' hyperthyroidism. CDR3 coding DNA: TGTGCCAGTCTAGCTACAGGGGGCTACGGCAATCAGCCCCAGCATTTT. Its translation: CASLATGGYGNQPQHF.